This TCR beta chain is drawn from a study of T-cell reconstitution after alpha-beta-depleted transplantation in children. Unique molecular identifiers featured in how the TCRbeta library was prepared. A single record per CDR3 protein comes from TCRdb applying MiXCR to the PCR reads. The table has 610,000 or so distinct CDR3 sequences, over 25% seen once. There are 14 residues in the CDR3. V shed 4 bases and J shed 3 bases, with 13 bases lying between them. Looked up from germline, CDR1 is SGHTA and CDR2 is FQGNSA. The TCR comes from a boy less than two years old with Wiskott-Aldrich syndrome, due to receive a stem cell transplant. Sample: PBMCs, taken before TCRalphabeta/CD19-depleted stem cell transplant. The rearrangement uses TRBV7-2 and TRBJ2-7, with D possibly matching TRBD1 (5 bases). CDR3 region: CASSSQGSLYEQYF. DNA for the CDR3: TGTGCCAGCAGCTCCCAGGGATCTCTCTACGAGCAGTACTTC. The full variable domain, with the rest looked up from reference TRBV7-2 and TRBJ2-7, is GAGVSQSPSNKVTEKGKDVELRCDPISGHTALYWYRQSLGQGLEFLIYFQGNSAPDKSGLPSDRFSAERTGGSVSTLTIQRTQQEDSAVYLCASSSQGSLYEQYFGPGTRLTVT.